These 16 T cell receptor beta chains were all obtained from the same sample, sequenced in a study of blood T cell repertoires in COVID-19. Data came from immunoSEQ multiplex PCR; TCRdb stores just in-frame clones and leaves some out. This sample has approximately 300,000 clones, with approximately 85% found just once. What was sequenced was peripheral blood. These receptors came from a human donor with COVID-19, enrolled during active disease. The donor label of this sample is uncertain.

The CDR3 DNA is TGCAGCGTTGAACAGGGGGCGCGTACAGATACGCAGTATTTT. It specifies CSVEQGARTDTQYF. This chain uses TRBV29-1 with TRBJ2-3; TRBD1 matches 8 bases. Trimming at V came to 2 bases and at J to 3 bases, leaving 4 bases not matched to a gene. Germline loops: CDR1 SQVTM, CDR2 ANQGSEA. The CDR3 extends over 14 amino acids.

The CDR3 DNA sequence: TGTGCCAGCAGCTTAGTAGCGGGCGCTTACAATGAGCAGTTCTTC. This encodes CASSLVAGAYNEQFF. This sequence joins TRBV11-3 and TRBJ2-1; 7 bases fit TRBD2. Per germline, CDR1 SGHNT and CDR2 YENEEA. The CDR3 has 15 residues. The junction had 4 bases not matched to a gene; V was cut back by 1 base and J by 4 bases.

The chain recombines TRBV19 with TRBJ2-7; maybe TRBD1 (6 bases). Looked up from germline, CDR1 is LNHDA and CDR2 is SQIVND (reference sequence). Trimming left V 5 bases short and J 3 bases short, with 20 bases between. CDR3 size: 16 residues. The CDR3 DNA is TGTGCCAGTAGTCCCACGTCCGCAGGGGTCCTCTACGAGCAGTACTTC. Translating gives CASSPTSAGVLYEQYF.

The CDR3 reads CATSDTDSVRGYTF. CDR3 bases: TGTGCCACCAGTGACACCGACTCTGTCCGGGGCTACACCTTC. The gene calls are TRBV24-1 and TRBJ1-2; D gene ambiguous. V dropped 4 bases and J dropped 8 bases, with 16 bases sitting between them. The CDR3 totals 14 residues. The germline V gene encodes CDR1 KGHDR and CDR2 SFDVKD.

The V and J genes are TRBV12-3 or TRBV12-4 and TRBJ1-1; the match to TRBD1 covers 8 bases. Germline trimming cut 6 bases from V and 6 bases from J; bases unmatched to any gene: 6. The CDR3 contains 13 residues. In nucleotides, the CDR3 is TGTGCCAGCAGCCTCGACAGGGGCGCTGAAGCTTTCTTT. It specifies CASSLDRGAEAFF.

This clone was recorded at least ten times. The chain is built from TRBV5-1 and TRBJ1-2; D is perhaps TRBD1 (6 bases). CDR1 SGHRS and CDR2 YFSETQ come from the germline V gene. CDR3 length equals 15 residues. Trimming shortened V by 0 bases and J by 3 bases, and 12 bases separated the two germline ends. The CDR3 protein is CASSLVQGSDYGYTF. The CDR3 DNA sequence: TGCGCCAGCAGCTTGGTGCAGGGGAGCGACTATGGCTACACCTTC.

This sequence joins TRBV5-1 and TRBJ1-1, with 9 bases fitting TRBD1. V lost 4 bases to trimming and J lost 1 base; unmatched junction nucleotides: 5. The CDR3 is 15 residues long. The germline V gene encodes CDR1 SGHRS and CDR2 YFSETQ. CDR3 amino acids: CASSDGQGPNTEAFF. In nucleotides, the CDR3 is TGCGCCAGCAGCGACGGACAGGGGCCGAACACTGAAGCTTTCTTT. The full variable domain, rest sourced from reference TRBV5-1 and TRBJ1-1, is KAGVTQTPRYLIKTRGQQVTLSCSPISGHRSVSWYQQTPGQGLQFLFEYFSETQRNKGNFPGRFSGRQFSNSRSEMNVSTLELGDSALYLCASSDGQGPNTEAFFGQGTRLTVV.

This clone was counted between two and nine times. V and J are TRBV6-2 or TRBV6-3 and TRBJ1-2; D uncertain. Germline CDR1 is MNHEY and CDR2 is SVGEGT. The CDR3 totals 13 residues. V was trimmed by 5 bases and J by 2 bases, leaving 9 bases between them. The DNA for the CDR3 is TGTGCCAGCAGTGACGGAGCCAACTATGGCTACACCTTC. This sequence encodes CASSDGANYGYTF.

The rearrangement joins TRBV5-4 to TRBJ1-3; 7 nucleotides line up with TRBD1. The V gene end was trimmed by 3 bases and the J gene end by 9 bases; junction bases not matched to a gene: 9. Per the germline V gene, CDR1 is SGHNT and CDR2 is YYREEE (reference sequence). This CDR3 spans 14 amino acids. The CDR3 loop reads CASSSDRLPGTIYF. The CDR3 region has the DNA TGTGCCAGCAGCTCGGACAGGCTTCCTGGCACCATATATTTT.

This clone was observed a single time. The rearrangement links TRBV11-2 to TRBJ1-3, with D possibly matching TRBD1 (6 bases). This CDR3 contains 15 residues. V lost 1 base and J 4 bases, leaving 11 bases between the germline ends. CDR1 SGHAT and CDR2 FQNNGV come from the germline V gene. CDR3 nucleotides: TGTGCCAGCAGCTTAGTCGCAGGGGCAGGAAACACCATATATTTT. It codes for CASSLVAGAGNTIYF.

The gene calls are TRBV4-1 and TRBJ1-2; D call uncertain. The CDR3 loop spans 15 amino acids. The V end was cut by 1 base, the J end by 10 bases, with 19 bases between. Germline values: CDR1 MGHRA, CDR2 YSYEKL. The CDR3: CASSQGTGSKGYYTF. The CDR3, as DNA: TGCGCCAGCAGCCAAGGAACGGGGTCCAAAGGATACTACACCTTC.

This chain joins TRBV7-9 and TRBJ2-7; D is possibly TRBD1 (6 bases). V was pared by 5 bases and J by 2 bases, with 13 bases between. Germline V gene sequence: CDR1 SEHNR, CDR2 FQNEAQ (reference sequence). CDR3 size: 14 residues. CDR3 DNA: TGTGCCAGCAGCCCAAGCGGACAGACCTACGAGCAGTACTTC. It specifies CASSPSGQTYEQYF.

The chain recombines TRBV5-8 with TRBJ1-2; 7 nucleotides match TRBD1. The junction had 13 bases not matched to a gene; V was cut back by 0 bases and J by 8 bases. Germline CDR1 SGHTS, CDR2 YDEGEE. This CDR3 has 16 amino acids. CDR3 sequence (DNA): TGTGCCAGCAGCTTGGCGGCAGGGGGGATCACGAGGGGCTACACCTTC. Translated: CASSLAAGGITRGYTF.

The rearrangement joins TRBV24-1 to TRBJ2-1, with TRBD2 as a possible D gene (6 bases). CDR1 is KGHDR and CDR2 is SFDVKD in the germline V gene. The CDR3 covers 16 residues. Trimming cost V 1 base and J 2 bases, with 11 bases left between them. CDR3 sequence (DNA): TGTGCCACCAGTGATTTTGGGGGACTCACCTACAATGAGCAGTTCTTC. It is translated as CATSDFGGLTYNEQFF.

This clone was counted between two and nine times. The chain combines TRBV12-3 or TRBV12-4 with TRBJ1-6; D remains unclear. V lost 5 bases and J lost 13, with 9 bases in between. The CDR3 spans 11 residues. The CDR3 sequence is CASSPGGPLHF. The CDR3 DNA is TGTGCCAGCAGTCCCGGCGGGCCCCTCCACTTT.

The chain uses TRBV11-2 and TRBJ2-1; 9 nucleotides align to TRBD2. The V gene end was trimmed by 1 base and the J gene end by 3 bases; junction bases not matched to a gene: 7. Germline CDR1 and CDR2: SGHAT and FQNNGV. CDR3 size: 17 residues. The CDR3 coding sequence is TGTGCCAGCAGCTTAGTCGGGTTAGCGGGAGTCTACAATGAGCAGTTCTTC. Protein: CASSLVGLAGVYNEQFF.